A selection of T cell receptor beta chains follows, all from one sample in a study of cytomegalovirus exposure and HLA in healthy donors. Here immunoSEQ multiplex PCR was the method, and the copy in TCRdb shows in-frame clones only, minus some. The table shows roughly 60,000 clones, with around 92% occurring only once. The sample comprised PBMCs. The receptors derive from a woman aged 18-29 years in good health and CMV-seronegative. Both conserved end residues are part of each CDR3. The D gene is left open where the match is weak. Some rows mark clone size as missing; the rest say once, few, many or name a class of expanded clone.

V gene	J gene	D gene	clone size	CDR3 protein	CDR3 DNA
TRBV18	TRBJ1-1	TRBD1	once	CASSPRQGANTEAFF	TGTGCCAGCTCACCACGACAGGGGGCGAACACTGAAGCTTTCTTT
TRBV2	TRBJ1-6	-	-	CASSVRGDSPLHF	TGTGCCAGCAGCGTTCGGGGGGATTCACCCCTCCACTTT
TRBV5-3	TRBJ2-2	-	-	CARSSLTGTVNTGELFF	TGTGCCAGAAGCTCGTTAACCGGGACTGTGAACACCGGGGAGCTGTTTTTT
TRBV28	TRBJ1-2	-	-	CASSQGGGRGYTF	TGTGCCAGCAGCCAAGGGGGGGGGAGAGGCTACACCTTC
TRBV7-9	TRBJ2-1	-	-	CASTPPGQIYNEQFF	TGTGCCAGCACCCCTCCCGGACAGATTTACAATGAGCAGTTCTTC
TRBV10-3	TRBJ2-7	TRBD2	once	CAISEGASGGYEQYF	TGTGCCATCAGTGAAGGGGCTAGCGGGGGATACGAGCAGTACTTC
TRBV7-9	TRBJ2-1	-	-	CASSPLGAVDNEQFF	TGTGCCAGCAGCCCGCTGGGGGCAGTAGACAATGAGCAGTTCTTC
TRBV9	TRBJ2-3	TRBD2	-	CASSAVAGGPDTQYF	TGTGCCAGCAGCGCAGTAGCGGGGGGGCCGGATACGCAGTATTTT
TRBV28	TRBJ1-2	-	-	CASQGLGLSNYGYTF	TGTGCCAGTCAGGGGCTCGGATTAAGTAACTATGGCTACACCTTC
TRBV28	TRBJ2-1	-	-	CASSFQGGGEQFF	TGTGCCAGCAGTTTCCAGGGGGGAGGAGAGCAGTTCTTC
TRBV28	TRBJ1-4	-	-	CASSFGGAEKLFF	TGTGCCAGCAGTTTTGGGGGCGCTGAAAAACTGTTTTTT
TRBV28	TRBJ2-6	-	-	CASSHRLPGANVLTF	TGTGCCAGCAGTCACAGGCTCCCTGGGGCCAACGTCCTGACTTTC
TRBV11-2	TRBJ2-7	TRBD1	-	CAIAGQGVYEQYF	TGTGCCATCGCGGGACAGGGGGTCTACGAGCAGTACTTC
TRBV4-1	TRBJ1-3	-	-	CASSQARGGGNTIYF	TGCGCCAGCAGCCAAGCGCGGGGGGGTGGAAACACCATATATTTT
TRBV4-1	TRBJ1-5	-	-	CASSPSEGGLNQPQHF	TGCGCCAGCAGCCCGTCCGAGGGAGGGCTCAATCAGCCCCAGCATTTT
TRBV4-3	TRBJ2-7	-	-	CASSQAEGGANEQYF	TGCGCCAGCAGCCAAGCCGAAGGGGGGGCTAACGAGCAGTACTTC
TRBV7-2	TRBJ1-1	TRBD1	once	CASSLAQGAGAFF	TGTGCCAGCAGCTTAGCACAGGGGGCTGGGGCTTTCTTT
TRBV28	TRBJ1-1	-	-	CASSTRPVLGAEAFF	TGTGCCAGCAGTACCAGGCCGGTGTTGGGCGCTGAAGCTTTCTTT
TRBV27	TRBJ1-4	-	-	CASSFRGAEKLFF	TGTGCCAGCAGTTTTCGGGGAGCCGAAAAACTGTTTTTT
TRBV2	TRBJ2-7	-	-	CASRGGGYEQYF	TGTGCCAGCAGGGGGGGAGGCTACGAGCAGTACTTC
TRBV11-1	TRBJ2-5	-	-	CASSRLGSTQETQYF	TGTGCCAGCAGCCGACTCGGGTCCACCCAAGAGACCCAGTACTTC
TRBV7-2	TRBJ2-1	TRBD2	once	CASSLQGLANNEQFF	TGTGCCAGCAGCCTGCAGGGACTAGCGAACAATGAGCAGTTCTTC
TRBV9	TRBJ2-1	-	-	CASSATGSSYNEQFF	TGTGCCAGCAGCGCGACGGGGAGCTCCTACAATGAGCAGTTCTTC
TRBV7-3	TRBJ1-1	-	-	CASSFYTGPYEAFF	TGTGCCAGCAGCTTTTACACAGGACCGTATGAAGCTTTCTTT
TRBV28	TRBJ2-3	-	-	CATLSGGPTDTQYF	TGTGCCACCCTTTCCGGGGGGCCCACAGATACGCAGTATTTT
TRBV7-9	TRBJ2-4	-	-	CASSLGHSLAKNIQYF	TGTGCCAGCAGCCTGGGACACAGCCTAGCCAAAAACATTCAGTACTTC
TRBV5-1	TRBJ2-5	-	-	CASSLGQAQETQYF	TGCGCCAGCAGCTTGGGACAAGCCCAAGAGACCCAGTACTTC
TRBV7-9	TRBJ2-1	TRBD2	-	CASSQAGREGNEQFF	TGTGCCAGCAGCCAGGCGGGGCGGGAGGGGAATGAGCAGTTCTTC
TRBV6-1	TRBJ2-7	-	-	CASSEDSGGPYEQYF	TGTGCCAGCAGTGAAGATTCTGGAGGGCCCTACGAGCAGTACTTC
TRBV11-3	TRBJ2-1	-	-	CASSVGGSGEANEQFF	TGTGCCAGCAGCGTAGGAGGGTCCGGGGAGGCCAATGAGCAGTTCTTC
TRBV10-3	TRBJ2-5	-	-	CAISAYRGYDRGGETQYF	TGTGCCATCAGTGCATACCGAGGGTACGACAGGGGAGGGGAGACCCAGTACTTC
TRBV18	TRBJ2-7	TRBD2	-	CASSPPLAGGSYEQYF	TGTGCCAGCTCACCCCCACTAGCGGGAGGTTCCTACGAGCAGTACTTC
TRBV11-2	TRBJ2-1	TRBD2	-	CASSLVGGLSGVYNEQFF	TGTGCCAGCAGCTTAGTGGGGGGATTAAGCGGGGTGTACAATGAGCAGTTCTTC